These T cell receptor beta chains were read from a single sample in a study of T cell changes during pregnancy in multiple sclerosis. This table comes from immunoSEQ multiplex PCR, and its TCRdb copy is limited to in-frame clones, with some not included. The sample lists 85,000 to 100,000 clones, 92% seen once, with more than 1.5% in the top ten. The source was peripheral blood, collected in the first trimester of pregnancy. These receptors were taken from a female donor with multiple sclerosis, enrolled in a pregnancy study. The CDR3 runs from the conserved cysteine through the conserved F or W. Each record gives: V gene, J gene, D gene, CDR3 length, clone size, CDR3 DNA, CDR3 protein. A D gene is named only where the DNA matches it firmly. Only part of the rows carry a size: once, few, many, or a class if the clone is expanded.

v_call: TRBV27
j_call: TRBJ1-1
d_call: .
cdr3_length: 13
clone_size: .
cdr3_nt: TGTGCCAGCAGTTCACAGGAGAACACTGAAGCTTTCTTT
cdr3_aa: CASSSQENTEAFF

v_call: TRBV6-5
j_call: TRBJ1-1
d_call: .
cdr3_length: 11
clone_size: .
cdr3_nt: TGTGCCAGCGATCGTAACAGTGAAGCTTTCTTT
cdr3_aa: CASDRNSEAFF

v_call: TRBV6-5
j_call: TRBJ2-1
d_call: .
cdr3_length: 13
clone_size: once
cdr3_nt: TGTGCCAGCAGTTCAGGGACCTACAATGAGCAGTTCTTC
cdr3_aa: CASSSGTYNEQFF

v_call: TRBV30
j_call: TRBJ2-3
d_call: TRBD2
cdr3_length: 15
clone_size: .
cdr3_nt: TGTGCCTGGAGTAGTAGCGGGAGGATTTTGGATACGCAGTATTTT
cdr3_aa: CAWSSSGRILDTQYF

v_call: TRBV5-1
j_call: TRBJ1-4
d_call: .
cdr3_length: 14
clone_size: once
cdr3_nt: TGCGCCAGCAGCTCGTTACGCCCGGGTGAAAAACTGTTTTTT
cdr3_aa: CASSSLRPGEKLFF

v_call: TRBV5-1
j_call: TRBJ2-1
d_call: .
cdr3_length: 14
clone_size: .
cdr3_nt: TGCGCCAGCAGCTTGGTGGTTACAAGCAATGAGCAGTTCTTC
cdr3_aa: CASSLVVTSNEQFF

v_call: TRBV19
j_call: TRBJ2-1
d_call: .
cdr3_length: 14
clone_size: .
cdr3_nt: TGTGCCAGTAGTGTTACGACAGCCTACAATGAGCAGTTCTTC
cdr3_aa: CASSVTTAYNEQFF

v_call: TRBV15
j_call: TRBJ2-3
d_call: TRBD2
cdr3_length: 17
clone_size: .
cdr3_nt: TGTGCCACCAGCAGAGATCTCCCTAGCGGAAACACAGATACGCAGTATTTT
cdr3_aa: CATSRDLPSGNTDTQYF

v_call: TRBV7-9
j_call: TRBJ2-2
d_call: .
cdr3_length: 15
clone_size: .
cdr3_nt: TGTGCCAGCAGCTCTCAGCACAGGGACACCGGGGAGCTGTTTTTT
cdr3_aa: CASSSQHRDTGELFF

v_call: TRBV4-1
j_call: TRBJ1-4
d_call: TRBD1
cdr3_length: 15
clone_size: once
cdr3_nt: TGCGCCAGCAGCCAGACCGGGACAGCGAATGAAAAACTGTTTTTT
cdr3_aa: CASSQTGTANEKLFF

v_call: TRBV5-4
j_call: TRBJ2-7
d_call: TRBD1
cdr3_length: 14
clone_size: once
cdr3_nt: TGTGCCAGCAGCCCCCGGACAGGGAGCTACGAGCAGTACTTC
cdr3_aa: CASSPRTGSYEQYF

v_call: TRBV18
j_call: TRBJ2-2
d_call: .
cdr3_length: 16
clone_size: few
cdr3_nt: TGTGCCAGCTCACCACTGGACTATTCCAACACCGGGGAGCTGTTTTTT
cdr3_aa: CASSPLDYSNTGELFF

v_call: TRBV5-6
j_call: TRBJ2-7
d_call: TRBD1
cdr3_length: 14
clone_size: .
cdr3_nt: TGTGCCAGCAGCTTTACAGGGGTCTCCTACGAGCAGTACTTC
cdr3_aa: CASSFTGVSYEQYF

v_call: TRBV15
j_call: TRBJ1-2
d_call: .
cdr3_length: 15
clone_size: .
cdr3_nt: TGTGCCACCAGCAGAGATAGCACAGGTACCCATGGCTACACCTTC
cdr3_aa: CATSRDSTGTHGYTF

v_call: TRBV30
j_call: TRBJ1-2
d_call: TRBD1
cdr3_length: 14
clone_size: .
cdr3_nt: TGTGCCTGGAGGGGATACACAGGGGGAAGGGGCTACACCTTC
cdr3_aa: CAWRGYTGGRGYTF

v_call: TRBV7-9
j_call: TRBJ2-7
d_call: .
cdr3_length: 13
clone_size: .
cdr3_nt: TGTGCCAGCAGCTTCTCGACAGATTTAGAGCAGTACTTC
cdr3_aa: CASSFSTDLEQYF

v_call: TRBV7-9
j_call: TRBJ2-7
d_call: TRBD2
cdr3_length: 14
clone_size: .
cdr3_nt: TGTGCCAGCTCGCAAGCGGGAGCGACCTACGAGCAGTACTTC
cdr3_aa: CASSQAGATYEQYF

v_call: TRBV5-1
j_call: TRBJ2-3
d_call: TRBD2
cdr3_length: 16
clone_size: .
cdr3_nt: TGCGCCAGCAGCCTAGGGACTAGCGGTCTCACAGATACGCAGTATTTT
cdr3_aa: CASSLGTSGLTDTQYF

v_call: TRBV6-4
j_call: TRBJ2-1
d_call: .
cdr3_length: 14
clone_size: .
cdr3_nt: TGTGCCAGCAGTGACTCGATCAGTGGTAATGAGCAGTTCTTC
cdr3_aa: CASSDSISGNEQFF

v_call: TRBV7-2
j_call: TRBJ1-2
d_call: .
cdr3_length: 15
clone_size: once
cdr3_nt: TGTGCCAGCAGCTGGGGAGGGGGGAGCAACTATGGCTACACCTTC
cdr3_aa: CASSWGGGSNYGYTF

v_call: TRBV4-1
j_call: TRBJ1-4
d_call: TRBD1
cdr3_length: 13
clone_size: .
cdr3_nt: TGCGCCAGCAGCCTAACAGGGGGTGAAAAACTGTTTTTT
cdr3_aa: CASSLTGGEKLFF

v_call: TRBV5-6
j_call: TRBJ2-7
d_call: .
cdr3_length: 12
clone_size: .
cdr3_nt: TGTGCCAGCAGCTTGTCTGGCAGGGAGGAGTACTTC
cdr3_aa: CASSLSGREEYF

v_call: TRBV29-1
j_call: TRBJ2-3
d_call: .
cdr3_length: 13
clone_size: .
cdr3_nt: TGCAGCGTTGAAGTCTCGTCCACAGATACGCAGTATTTT
cdr3_aa: CSVEVSSTDTQYF

v_call: TRBV2
j_call: TRBJ2-5
d_call: .
cdr3_length: 10
clone_size: .
cdr3_nt: TGTGCCACTGCTAAAGAGACCCAGTACTTC
cdr3_aa: CATAKETQYF

v_call: TRBV9
j_call: TRBJ2-7
d_call: TRBD2
cdr3_length: 14
clone_size: .
cdr3_nt: TGTGCCAGTGCCGAGACTAGCGGGAGTGCCGAGCAGTACTTC
cdr3_aa: CASAETSGSAEQYF

v_call: TRBV11-2
j_call: TRBJ2-7
d_call: .
cdr3_length: 11
clone_size: .
cdr3_nt: TGTGCCAGCAGCCCAGCCTACGAGCAGTACTTC
cdr3_aa: CASSPAYEQYF

v_call: TRBV6-5
j_call: TRBJ1-1
d_call: .
cdr3_length: 15
clone_size: once
cdr3_nt: TGTGCCAGCAGTTACGGTGTCAGGGGGAACACTGAAGCTTTCTTT
cdr3_aa: CASSYGVRGNTEAFF

v_call: TRBV5-5
j_call: TRBJ2-7
d_call: TRBD1
cdr3_length: 15
clone_size: .
cdr3_nt: TGTGCCAGCAGCTTGGCCGGGACAGGGGTCCACGAGCAGTACTTC
cdr3_aa: CASSLAGTGVHEQYF

v_call: TRBV19
j_call: TRBJ2-2
d_call: TRBD2
cdr3_length: 15
clone_size: .
cdr3_nt: TGTGCCAGTAGTATCTTGGGAGGGGTCGTCGGGGAGCTGTTTTTT
cdr3_aa: CASSILGGVVGELFF

v_call: TRBV28
j_call: TRBJ2-7
d_call: .
cdr3_length: 10
clone_size: once
cdr3_nt: TGTGCCAGCAGTCGGTACGAGCAGTACTTC
cdr3_aa: CASSRYEQYF

v_call: TRBV5-1
j_call: TRBJ2-5
d_call: TRBD1
cdr3_length: 17
clone_size: .
cdr3_nt: TGCGCCAGCAGCACTACCACAGGGGGCGTTTCGCAAGAGACCCAGTACTTC
cdr3_aa: CASSTTTGGVSQETQYF

v_call: TRBV5-8
j_call: TRBJ2-7
d_call: .
cdr3_length: 14
clone_size: .
cdr3_nt: TGTGCCAGCAGGACGAGACGCGGATCCTACGAGCAGTACTTC
cdr3_aa: CASRTRRGSYEQYF

v_call: TRBV28
j_call: TRBJ1-2
d_call: .
cdr3_length: 12
clone_size: .
cdr3_nt: TGTGCCAGCAATCGGAGGCTCTATGGCTACACCTTC
cdr3_aa: CASNRRLYGYTF

v_call: TRBV4-1
j_call: TRBJ2-1
d_call: TRBD2
cdr3_length: 13
clone_size: .
cdr3_nt: TGCGCCAGCAGCCAACCTTCGGGGGGGCGGGAGTTCTTC
cdr3_aa: CASSQPSGGREFF

v_call: TRBV6-1
j_call: TRBJ1-5
d_call: TRBD1
cdr3_length: 13
clone_size: .
cdr3_nt: TGTGCCAGCAGGGAAACAGGGGTAGGGCCCCAGCATTTT
cdr3_aa: CASRETGVGPQHF

v_call: TRBV4-1
j_call: TRBJ2-3
d_call: TRBD2
cdr3_length: 17
clone_size: .
cdr3_nt: TGCGCCAGCAGCCACCCTTTTGGAGCGGGGGTAGAAGATACGCAGTATTTT
cdr3_aa: CASSHPFGAGVEDTQYF

v_call: TRBV6-1
j_call: TRBJ1-5
d_call: .
cdr3_length: 15
clone_size: few
cdr3_nt: TGTGCCAGCAGTGAAGCGCAGGGGAGTTTGCAGCCCCAGCATTTT
cdr3_aa: CASSEAQGSLQPQHF

v_call: TRBV4-2
j_call: TRBJ2-7
d_call: .
cdr3_length: 13
clone_size: .
cdr3_nt: TGTGCCAGCAGCCAAGGCCAGACCTACGAGCAGTACTTC
cdr3_aa: CASSQGQTYEQYF

v_call: TRBV7-8
j_call: TRBJ2-7
d_call: TRBD2
cdr3_length: 16
clone_size: .
cdr3_nt: TGTGCCAGCAGCTCCGGCGGGGGTTTGACCCTCTACGAACAGTACTTC
cdr3_aa: CASSSGGGLTLYEQYF

v_call: TRBV5-4
j_call: TRBJ2-3
d_call: .
cdr3_length: 17
clone_size: .
cdr3_nt: TGTGCCAGCAGCTCCGGACTAGGCGGGGGACAACATGATACGCAGTATTTT
cdr3_aa: CASSSGLGGGQHDTQYF

v_call: TRBV11-2
j_call: TRBJ2-7
d_call: .
cdr3_length: 14
clone_size: .
cdr3_nt: TGTGCCAGCAGCGAGGTTTATAGCTCCTACGAGCAGTACTTC
cdr3_aa: CASSEVYSSYEQYF

v_call: TRBV7-2
j_call: TRBJ1-2
d_call: TRBD1
cdr3_length: 15
clone_size: .
cdr3_nt: TGTGCCAGCAGCTTAGAGGGACAGGGTTTCTGGGGCTACACCTTC
cdr3_aa: CASSLEGQGFWGYTF

v_call: TRBV18
j_call: TRBJ1-1
d_call: TRBD1
cdr3_length: 15
clone_size: .
cdr3_nt: TGTGCCAGCTCACAATCCGGGACAGGGCCAGCTGAAGCTTTCTTT
cdr3_aa: CASSQSGTGPAEAFF

v_call: TRBV28
j_call: TRBJ1-4
d_call: .
cdr3_length: 13
clone_size: medium-sized
cdr3_nt: TGTGCCAGCAGTTTCCGGGGTTTCGGGAAACTGTTTTTT
cdr3_aa: CASSFRGFGKLFF

v_call: TRBV5-6
j_call: TRBJ2-7
d_call: .
cdr3_length: 15
clone_size: few
cdr3_nt: TGTGCCAGCAGCTTACCGGACCAAAGGGGCCACGAGCAGTACTTC
cdr3_aa: CASSLPDQRGHEQYF

v_call: TRBV7-9
j_call: TRBJ1-2
d_call: .
cdr3_length: 13
clone_size: .
cdr3_nt: TGTGCCAGCAGCCTCCAGGGGACCTATGGCTACACCTTC
cdr3_aa: CASSLQGTYGYTF